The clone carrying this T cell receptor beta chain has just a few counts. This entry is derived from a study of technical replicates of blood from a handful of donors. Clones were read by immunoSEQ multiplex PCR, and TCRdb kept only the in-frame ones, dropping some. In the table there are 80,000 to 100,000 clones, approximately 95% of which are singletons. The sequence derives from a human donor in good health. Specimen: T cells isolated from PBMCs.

As DNA, the CDR3 is TGCGCCAGCAGGGGGGGGACTGAAGCTTTCTTT. It is translated as CASRGGTEAFF. The chain links TRBV5-1 to TRBJ1-1, with a weak D call TRBD1 (5 bases). V was shortened by 5 bases and J by 5 bases, with 7 bases between the two germline ends. Germline V gene lookup returns CDR1 SGHRS and CDR2 YFSETQ. CDR3 length: 11 amino acids.